The 6 T cell receptor beta chains below all came from one sample that was sequenced in a study of human T cells and chemical hapten exposure. As for time point: patch test 2, 6 weeks after DPC sensitization. Treatment given: therapeutic diphenylcyclopropenone sensitization with weekly scalp DPC. MiXCR, applied by TCRdb to the RACE reads, yields one record per CDR3 protein. The sample shows about 84,000 distinct CDR3 sequences, roughly a tenth of them seen only once. This specimen consisted of whole blood, obtained in connection with sensitization to the hapten diphenylcyclopropenone (DPC). Every receptor here comes from a woman aged 50 to 60 with alopecia areata. Some clones in this sample may be carry-over from other donors' samples.

This clonotype came up many times. The chain is built from TRBV29-1 and TRBJ2-2; 8 nucleotides align to TRBD1. Germline V gene data show CDR1 as SQVTM and CDR2 as ANQGSEA. With 5 bases clipped from V and 1 base from J, the junction kept 3 bases outside the gene matches. This CDR3 is built from 14 residues. The CDR3 loop reads CSVQTGGNTGELFF. The CDR3 DNA reads TGCAGCGTTCAAACAGGGGGGAACACCGGGGAGCTGTTTTTT.

This sequence joins TRBV7-9 and TRBJ2-5, with 10 bases lining up with TRBD2. The V segment lost 5 bases and the J segment 4 bases; nucleotides outside the gene matches: 4. The CDR3 totals 14 residues. CDR1 SEHNR and CDR2 FQNEAQ come from the germline V gene (reference sequence). CDR3 protein: CASSPGLAPETQYF. As DNA, the CDR3 is TGTGCCAGCAGCCCGGGACTAGCGCCAGAGACCCAGTACTTC.

This clonotype was recorded a few times. This chain links TRBV7-8 with TRBJ1-5, with 8 positions matching TRBD1. CDR1 and CDR2 from the germline V gene are SGHVS and FQNEAQ. The CDR3 has 16 residues. The V segment lost 4 bases and the J segment 0 bases; nucleotides outside the gene matches: 5. CDR3 nucleotide sequence: TGTGCCAGCAGCTCGCAGGGGGCCCATAGCAATCAGCCCCAGCATTTT. It yields the protein CASSSQGAHSNQPQHF. Looking up the rest from reference TRBV7-8 and TRBJ1-5 gives the full variable domain: GAGVSQSPRYKVAKRGQDVALRCDPISGHVSLFWYQQALGQGPEFLTYFQNEAQLDKSGLPSDRFFAERPEGSVSTLKIQRTQQEDSAVYLCASSSQGAHSNQPQHFGDGTRLSIL.

This clonotype has ten or more counts. V gene TRBV7-2 combines with J gene TRBJ1-3; D is uncertain. CDR3 length equals 15 residues. V lost 1 base and J lost 1, with 8 bases in between. Germline V gene sequence: CDR1 SGHTA, CDR2 FQGNSA. The CDR3 loop is CASSLEWRSGNTIYF. Written as DNA, the CDR3 is TGTGCCAGCAGCTTAGAGTGGCGGTCTGGAAACACCATATATTTT.

This clonotype occurred a few times. The J gene is TRBJ1-2, the V gene TRBV27, with a weak D call TRBD1 (6 bases). The CDR3 consists of 14 residues. V lost 5 bases, J lost 0 bases, and 10 bases lay in between. CDR1 and CDR2 (germline): MNHEY, SMNVEV (reference sequence). The CDR3 DNA sequence: TGTGCCAGCAGTAATTGGACAGCTAACTATGGCTACACCTTC. Its protein is CASSNWTANYGYTF.

The sample holds many counts of this clonotype. The gene calls are TRBV28 and TRBJ2-5; no clear D gene. Between the trimmed V and J ends, which lost 5 bases and 2 bases, there was a span of 9 bases. Germline values: CDR1 MDHEN, CDR2 SYDVKM. The length of the CDR3 is 13 residues. The CDR3 here is CASSPPNQETQYF. CDR3 coding DNA: TGTGCCAGCAGTCCACCCAATCAAGAGACCCAGTACTTC. The full variable domain, its missing parts supplied by reference TRBV28 and TRBJ2-5, is DVKVTQSSRYLVKRTGEKVFLECVQDMDHENMFWYRQDPGLGLRLIYFSYDVKMKEKGDIPEGYSVSREKKERFSLILESASTNQTSMYLCASSPPNQETQYFGPGTRLLVL.